The 25 T cell receptor beta chains given below trace back to one sample, sequenced in a study of CD8 T cells in Susac syndrome. It was with random hexamers that roughly 0.45 to 1 ug RNA was reverse transcribed. From the immunoSEQ multiplex PCR reads, TCRdb called clonotypes with MiXCR, one entry per CDR3 protein. Of 95,000 to 150,000 distinct CDR3 sequences in the sample, 93% were seen once. What was sequenced was CD8+ T cells from PBMCs. The source of these receptors is a human donor with multiple sclerosis.

This chain links TRBV15 with TRBJ2-5; D may match TRBD1 or TRBD2 (5 bases each). CDR3 length: 15 amino acids. Germline V gene lookup returns CDR1 LNHNV and CDR2 YYDKDF (reference sequence). The V and J ends lost 2 bases and 4 bases respectively, with 14 bases between them. In nucleotides, the CDR3 is TGTGCCACCAGCAGATCGTTGACAGAGGGAGAGACCCAGTACTTC. Amino acids: CATSRSLTEGETQYF. Based on the CDR3 plus reference TRBV15 and TRBJ2-5, the full variable domain is DAMVIQNPRYQVTQFGKPVTLSCSQTLNHNVMYWYQQKSSQAPKLLFHYYDKDFNNEADTPDNFQSRRPNTSFCFLDIRSPGLGDTAMYLCATSRSLTEGETQYFGPGTRLLVL.

This clonotype was detected a few times. V and J are TRBV4-2 and TRBJ2-2; D gene uncertain. The CDR3 sequence is 13 residues long. Germline loops: CDR1 LGHNA, CDR2 YNFKEQ. V was shortened by 1 base and J by 5 bases, with 5 bases between the two germline ends. CDR3 nucleotides: TGTGCCAGCAGCCAAGGGTGGACCGGGGAGCTGTTTTTT. It is translated as CASSQGWTGELFF.

The V call is TRBV6-5, the J call TRBJ1-1; D gene unclear. The CDR3 is 13 residues long. V was cut by 2 bases and J by 2 bases, with 6 bases left in between. The V gene's germline CDR1 is MNHEY and CDR2 SVGAGI. This CDR3 is CASSYTSNTEAFF. DNA of the CDR3: TGTGCCAGCAGTTACACAAGTAACACTGAAGCTTTCTTT.

This chain joins TRBV10-3 and TRBJ2-5; TRBD2 might be the D (6 bases). Per the germline V gene, CDR1 is ENHRY and CDR2 is SYGVKD. Trimming pared 2 bases from V and 3 bases from J, leaving 10 bases between. CDR3 length equals 14 residues. In DNA, the CDR3 is TGTGCCATCAGTGAGGGTGCGGGAAAAGAGACCCAGTACTTC. It yields the protein CAISEGAGKETQYF.

This chain joins TRBV28 and TRBJ1-2, with TRBD1 matching over 9 bases. V lost 7 bases, J lost 3 bases, and 9 bases stayed unmatched. Germline V CDR1 and CDR2: MDHEN, SYDVKM. This CDR3 spans 15 amino acids. CDR3 sequence: CASIKPGQGYYGYTF. CDR3 sequence (DNA): TGTGCCAGCATTAAACCGGGACAGGGATACTATGGCTACACCTTC.

The chain couples TRBV9 to TRBJ1-5, with TRBD1 identical over 7 bases. V lost 3 bases and J lost 0; bases outside the gene matches: 3. The germline gives CDR1 SGDLS, CDR2 YYNGEE. The CDR3 is 15 residues long. For the CDR3, the DNA is TGTGCCAGCAGCGCGTCAGGGGGTAGCAATCAGCCCCAGCATTTT. It encodes CASSASGGSNQPQHF.

The chain joins TRBV7-2 to TRBJ2-7; TRBD2 matches at 7 bases. Germline CDR1 is SGHTA and CDR2 is FQGNSA. CDR3 length: 15 residues. With V trimmed by 4 bases and J by 2 bases, 8 bases remained unmatched. The DNA for the CDR3 is TGTGCCAGCAGCTCCGGTGCCCTAGCGGCCTACGAGCAGTACTTC. Its protein is CASSSGALAAYEQYF. Full variable domain (missing parts from reference TRBV7-2 and TRBJ2-7): GAGVSQSPSNKVTEKGKDVELRCDPISGHTALYWYRQSLGQGLEFLIYFQGNSAPDKSGLPSDRFSAERTGGSVSTLTIQRTQQEDSAVYLCASSSGALAAYEQYFGPGTRLTVT.

The CDR3 reads CASTLSRRSTEAFF. CDR3 nucleotide sequence: TGTGCCAGCACCCTTAGCCGGCGGTCCACTGAAGCTTTCTTT. This chain links TRBV12-3 or TRBV12-4 with TRBJ1-1; D is uncertain. Trimming shortened V by 7 bases and J by 4 bases, and 16 bases separated the two germline ends. The CDR3 sequence is 14 residues long.

The chain combines TRBV15 with TRBJ1-2; D not certain. This CDR3 has 16 amino acids. Trimming took off 0 bases at V and 6 bases at J, with 17 bases between the two ends. From germline, CDR1 is LNHNV and CDR2 YYDKDF (reference sequence). DNA for the CDR3: TGTGCCACCAGCAGAGATCGGGAGAACCCGAGGCATGGCTACACCTTC. This encodes CATSRDRENPRHGYTF. Full variable domain (missing parts from reference TRBV15 and TRBJ1-2): DAMVIQNPRYQVTQFGKPVTLSCSQTLNHNVMYWYQQKSSQAPKLLFHYYDKDFNNEADTPDNFQSRRPNTSFCFLDIRSPGLGDTAMYLCATSRDRENPRHGYTFGSGTRLTVV.

The chain recombines TRBV27 with TRBJ2-1, with a weak D call TRBD2 (6 bases). Germline CDR1 MNHEY, CDR2 SMNVEV (reference sequence). The V and J ends lost 5 bases and 4 bases respectively, with 21 bases between them. CDR3 size: 17 residues. CDR3 DNA: TGTGCCAGCAGTAAACGGGACTTCAGGCGACTTTACAATGAGCAGTTCTTC. Its protein is CASSKRDFRRLYNEQFF.

The chain links TRBV6-5 to TRBJ2-5; TRBD1 aligns across 7 bases. This CDR3 contains 14 residues. The V segment lost 3 bases and the J segment 2 bases; nucleotides outside the gene matches: 3. Germline lookup yields CDR1 MNHEY and CDR2 SVGAGI. The CDR3 region has the DNA TGTGCCAGCAGTTATCAGGGGGAGCAAGAGACCCAGTACTTC. This sequence encodes CASSYQGEQETQYF.

The gene calls are TRBV7-9 and TRBJ2-5, with 7 bases lining up with TRBD2. V gave up 5 bases and J gave up 5 bases; unmatched junction bases: 8. The CDR3 runs 14 residues. Germline-derived CDR1 and CDR2 are SEHNR and FQNEAQ (reference sequence). For the CDR3, the DNA is TGTGCCAGCAGCCAAGACTGGGGAGGGGAGACCCAGTACTTC. This translates into CASSQDWGGETQYF. The full variable domain, completed using reference TRBV7-9 and TRBJ2-5, is DTGVSQNPRHKITKRGQNVTFRCDPISEHNRLYWYRQTLGQGPEFLTYFQNEAQLEKSRLLSDRFSAERPKGSFSTLEIQRTEQGDSAMYLCASSQDWGGETQYFGPGTRLLVL.

The chain uses TRBV11-2 and TRBJ2-7; the D call may be TRBD1 or TRBD2 (6 bases each). The V end lost 2 bases, the J end lost 2 bases, and 10 bases lay between the germline ends. CDR1 is SGHAT, CDR2 FQNNGV, per germline. The CDR3 is 14 residues long. In nucleotides, the CDR3 is TGTGCCAGCAGCTTATCTGGGGGGCCCTACGAGCAGTACTTC. This encodes CASSLSGGPYEQYF.

V and J are TRBV15 and TRBJ1-5, with 7 bases matching TRBD1. Germline V gene lookup returns CDR1 LNHNV and CDR2 YYDKDF (reference sequence). After removal of 5 bases from V and 4 bases from J, the junction contained 5 bases not matched to a gene. CDR3 size: 14 residues. CDR3 in amino acids: CATSRQGGNQPQHF. CDR3 nucleotides: TGTGCCACCAGCCGACAGGGAGGAAATCAGCCCCAGCATTTT.

The genes are TRBV20-1 and TRBJ2-7; 8 bases align to TRBD2. This CDR3 has 14 amino acids. V lost 0 bases, J lost 1 base, and 2 bases stayed unmatched. Germline CDR1 is DFQATT and CDR2 is SNEGSKA (reference sequence). CDR3 in amino acids: CSARDGGGSYEQYF. In nucleotides, the CDR3 is TGCAGTGCTAGAGATGGCGGGGGGTCCTACGAGCAGTACTTC.

The chain uses TRBV19 and TRBJ2-1; 7 bases line up with TRBD1. Germline V lookup: CDR1 LNHDA, CDR2 SQIVND (reference sequence). CDR3 size: 15 residues. With V trimmed by 5 bases and J by 0 bases, 4 bases remained unmatched. The CDR3, as DNA: TGTGCCAGTAGTCCTCCAGGGGGCTCCTACAATGAGCAGTTCTTC. This sequence encodes CASSPPGGSYNEQFF.

The rearrangement uses TRBV19 and TRBJ2-2; D uncertain. With 3 bases removed from V and 1 base from J, the gap between germline ends came to 6 bases. The CDR3 has 14 amino acids. Germline loops: CDR1 LNHDA, CDR2 SQIVND (reference sequence). The CDR3 loop is CASSMWENTGELFF. The CDR3 DNA is TGTGCCAGTAGTATGTGGGAGAACACCGGGGAGCTGTTTTTT.

The rearrangement joins TRBV20-1 to TRBJ1-4, with 9 bases lining up with TRBD1. V lost 5 bases to trimming and J lost 7 bases; unmatched junction nucleotides: 20. Germline-derived CDR1 and CDR2 are DFQATT and SNEGSKA (reference sequence). This CDR3 comprises 18 residues. The DNA for the CDR3 is TGCAGTGCTGTAGCCTACGGGACAGGGCCGGTCGGGGGTGAAAAACTGTTTTTT. Protein product: CSAVAYGTGPVGGEKLFF.

CDR3: CASSFSGGGAKNIQYF. DNA for the CDR3: TGTGCCAGCAGCTTTAGCGGGGGAGGGGCCAAAAACATTCAGTACTTC. The genes are TRBV6-2 or TRBV6-3 and TRBJ2-4; 9 nucleotides agree with TRBD2. Germline V gene data show CDR1 as MNHEY and CDR2 as SVGEGT. The J segment lost 1 base and the V segment lost 6 bases, leaving 7 bases of the junction unmatched. This CDR3 has 16 residues.

The chain carries TRBV5-1 and TRBJ2-7, with a possible D match to TRBD2 (7 bases). Trimming removed 4 bases from V and 4 bases from J, with 21 bases in between. The CDR3 length is 16 residues. Germline V CDR1 and CDR2: SGHRS, YFSETQ. For the CDR3, the DNA is TGCGCCAGCAGCCAGACGGGGGCGGGGGCGGTTTACGAGCAGTACTTC. Amino acids: CASSQTGAGAVYEQYF.

This clonotype appeared a few times. The genes are TRBV5-6 and TRBJ2-1; D is possibly TRBD2 (7 bases). In germline, CDR1 is SGHDT, CDR2 YYEEEE. The length of the CDR3 is 15 residues. Trimming took off 1 base at V and 2 bases at J, with 10 bases between the two ends. The CDR3 protein is CASSLRGAPYNEQFF. In DNA, the CDR3 is TGTGCCAGCAGCTTGCGGGGGGCCCCCTACAATGAGCAGTTCTTC.

This chain connects TRBV6-7 to TRBJ2-4; weak D call: TRBD1 (6 bases). TRBV6-7 is known as an ORF, though its function is uncertain. V lost 2 bases and J 0 bases, leaving 14 bases between the germline ends. The length of the CDR3 is 17 residues. For the CDR3, the DNA is TGTGCCAGCAGTTACCCACAGGGACACCTAGCCAAAAACATTCAGTACTTC. This codes for CASSYPQGHLAKNIQYF.

V and J are TRBV29-1 and TRBJ2-2, with TRBD2 identical over 7 bases. V lost 7 bases, J lost 2 bases, and 4 bases stayed unmatched. Germline V gives CDR1 SQVTM, CDR2 ANQGSEA. The CDR3 extends over 13 amino acids. In nucleotides, the CDR3 is TGCAGCGCCACGGGGGGAAACACCGGGGAGCTGTTTTTT. It translates to CSATGGNTGELFF.

Written as DNA, the CDR3 is TGTGCCAGCAGCGCTCCCAGGACTAGGGCGATGACAGATACGCAGTATTTT. Translation: CASSAPRTRAMTDTQYF. The rearrangement joins TRBV7-2 to TRBJ2-3; 7 bases fit TRBD2. Germline CDR1 is SGHTA and CDR2 is FQGNSA. After removal of 5 bases from V and 3 bases from J, the junction contained 14 bases not matched to a gene. The CDR3 extends over 17 amino acids.

The rearrangement links TRBV23-1 to TRBJ2-5; tentative D call: TRBD1 (6 bases). TRBV23-1 is an ORF; its function is uncertain. The V gene lost 0 bases and the J gene lost 5 bases, with 16 bases spanning the gap. The CDR3 loop spans 16 amino acids. This CDR3 is CASSQSGQGSLETQYF. The CDR3 DNA reads as TGCGCCAGCAGTCAATCAGGCCAGGGGAGTCTGGAGACCCAGTACTTC.